The 23 T cell receptor beta chains below were found in one sample sequenced in a study of TIL therapy for anti-PD-1-resistant metastatic lung cancer. Sequencing used immunoSEQ v3. Here immunoSEQ multiplex PCR was the method, and the copy in TCRdb shows in-frame clones only, minus some. The data hold 55,000 to 60,000 clones, with 70% to 75% observed a single time. Time point specified: pre-treatment sample, taken before nivolumab and TIL therapy. Sample: blood, taken at baseline. These receptors all stem from a person aged 25-80 years with non-small cell lung cancer.

The V call is TRBV9, the J call TRBJ1-6; 10 positions match TRBD1. The CDR3 extends over 16 amino acids. V shed 3 bases, J shed 6 bases, and the junction held 6 bases outside the gene matches. Germline-derived CDR1 and CDR2 are SGDLS and YYNGEE. Here the CDR3 DNA reads TGTGCCAGCAGCGGATCGACAGGGGGCCGTAATTCACCCCTCCACTTT. Protein: CASSGSTGGRNSPLHF.

This chain uses TRBV4-3 with TRBJ1-2, with 7 bases that match TRBD1. This CDR3 contains 14 residues. V trimming: 0 bases; J trimming: 4 bases; junction bases outside the gene matches: 2. The V gene's germline CDR1 is LGHNA and CDR2 YSLEER. CDR3 protein: CASSQETGFYGYTF. DNA of the CDR3: TGCGCCAGCAGCCAAGAGACAGGGTTCTATGGCTACACCTTC.

The chain joins TRBV18 to TRBJ1-2; D uncertain. The CDR3 consists of 14 residues. CDR1 and CDR2 (germline): KGHSH, LQKENI. The V end was cut by 3 bases, the J end by 8 bases, with 16 bases between. The CDR3, as DNA: TGTGCCAGCTCACCTTCGTCGGAGGGCTGGGGCTACACCTTC. Encoded protein: CASSPSSEGWGYTF.

This clone was found once. V usage is TRBV5-1 and J usage is TRBJ2-5; 11 bases agree with TRBD2. The length of the CDR3 is 15 residues. CDR1 is SGHRS and CDR2 is YFSETQ in the germline V gene. V was pared by 1 base and J by 5 bases, with 4 bases of the junction left unmatched. Written as DNA, the CDR3 is TGCGCCAGCAGCTTGACTAGCGGGAGATCTGAGACCCAGTACTTC. Protein sequence: CASSLTSGRSETQYF.

This rearrangement joins TRBV28 to TRBJ1-2; D unresolved. The V gene lost 7 bases and the J gene lost 7 bases, with 16 bases spanning the gap. Germline CDR1 and CDR2: MDHEN and SYDVKM. There are 13 residues in the CDR3. The CDR3 loop reads CASTRGGLGGYTF. CDR3 coding DNA: TGTGCCAGCACCCGAGGAGGGTTAGGTGGCTACACCTTC.

The V call is TRBV6-5, the J call TRBJ2-3; the D gene is possibly TRBD1 (5 bases). V gave up 10 bases and J gave up 0 bases, with 17 bases separating them. This CDR3 comprises 15 residues. Germline V gene lookup returns CDR1 MNHEY and CDR2 SVGAGI. The CDR3 reads CATATTDLSTDTQYF. The CDR3 nucleotides are TGTGCCACCGCTACGACAGACCTCAGCACAGATACGCAGTATTTT.

The chain uses TRBV5-5 and TRBJ2-3; D call uncertain. Trimming stripped 4 bases from V and 2 bases from J, with 11 bases between. Germline V gene sequence: CDR1 SGHKS, CDR2 YYEKEE (reference sequence). This CDR3 has 14 amino acids. The CDR3 bases are TGTGCCAGCAGCCCTAGAATTAACACAGATACGCAGTATTTT. It specifies CASSPRINTDTQYF.

There are a few counts of this clone. The V gene is TRBV11-3, the J gene TRBJ2-1; D gene ambiguous. This CDR3 is 13 amino acids long. CDR1 and CDR2 from the germline V gene are SGHNT and YENEEA. The ends were cut back, 3 bases at V and 7 bases at J, with 10 bases in the middle. CDR3 protein: CASSLIAANEQFF. Here the CDR3 DNA reads TGTGCCAGCAGCTTGATTGCGGCTAATGAGCAGTTCTTC.

The chain uses TRBV19 and TRBJ2-2, with 9 bases lining up with TRBD2. V lost 8 bases, J lost 3 bases, and 4 bases stayed unmatched. The CDR3 has 14 residues. Per the germline V gene, CDR1 is LNHDA and CDR2 is SQIVND (reference sequence). CDR3 loop: CASRLAVDTGELFF. DNA for the CDR3: TGTGCCAGTCGACTAGCGGTAGACACCGGGGAGCTGTTTTTT.

In this sample, this clone turned up a few times. This CDR3 reads CASSPGTGGFSGYTF. For the CDR3, the DNA is TGTGCCAGCTCCCCGGGGACAGGGGGCTTTAGTGGCTACACCTTC. The rearrangement links TRBV28 to TRBJ1-2; TRBD1 matches 12 bases. The CDR3 contains 15 residues. Trimming cost V 8 bases and J 7 bases; bases outside gene matches: 11. Germline assignment: CDR1 MDHEN and CDR2 SYDVKM.

The chain carries TRBV6-5 and TRBJ2-1; 10 bases align to TRBD2. The V gene end was trimmed by 4 bases and the J gene end by 12 bases; junction bases not matched to a gene: 12. Germline CDR1 MNHEY, CDR2 SVGAGI. This CDR3 comprises 15 residues. The CDR3 here is CASSLGLAGVWWQFF. CDR3 nucleotide sequence: TGTGCCAGCAGTTTGGGGCTAGCGGGAGTCTGGTGGCAGTTCTTC.

This clone was counted a single time. The rearrangement links TRBV19 to TRBJ1-3; TRBD1 is a possible D gene (5 bases). The V and J ends lost 5 bases and 0 bases respectively, with 11 bases between them. This CDR3 comprises 15 residues. From germline, CDR1 is LNHDA and CDR2 SQIVND (reference sequence). The CDR3 DNA reads as TGTGCCAGTAGTGGGACGGGTAACTCTGGAAACACCATATATTTT. It translates to CASSGTGNSGNTIYF.

The V and J genes are TRBV2 and TRBJ2-3; TRBD2 matches 11 bases. CDR1 is SNHLY and CDR2 is FYNNEI in the germline V gene. The CDR3 runs to 16 residues. The J segment lost 4 bases and the V segment lost 6 bases, leaving 9 bases of the junction unmatched. The DNA of the CDR3 is TGTGCCAGCAGGGGCTTTAGCGGGAGGGCCTCAGATACGCAGTATTTT. Its translation is CASRGFSGRASDTQYF.

The rearrangement joins TRBV10-3 to TRBJ2-1; the match to TRBD2 covers 7 bases. Looked up from germline, CDR1 is ENHRY and CDR2 is SYGVKD. After removal of 3 bases from V and 10 bases from J, the junction contained 12 bases not matched to a gene. The CDR3 runs to 15 residues. CDR3: CAISEVNSAGPEQFF. CDR3 nucleotides: TGTGCCATCAGTGAAGTAAACTCAGCGGGGCCAGAGCAGTTCTTC.

This chain joins TRBV27 and TRBJ1-2, with 7 nucleotides matching TRBD1. Per the germline V gene, CDR1 is MNHEY and CDR2 is SMNVEV (reference sequence). The CDR3 runs 17 residues. J gave up 3 bases and V 1 base, and 11 bases lay outside the gene matches. CDR3 in amino acids: CASSLYGEGDSYYGYTF. CDR3 DNA sequence: TGTGCCAGCAGTTTATACGGTGAGGGGGACAGCTACTATGGCTACACCTTC.

The chain uses TRBV6-5 and TRBJ2-7; D may be TRBD1 (6 bases). In germline, CDR1 is MNHEY, CDR2 SVGAGI. Trimming removed 6 bases at V and 3 bases at J, with 15 bases between. The CDR3 contains 14 residues. The CDR3 nucleotides read TGTGCCAGCAGGTGGACAGTTATGAACTACGAGCAGTACTTC. Amino acids: CASRWTVMNYEQYF.

This clone occurred a few times. This sequence joins TRBV5-1 and TRBJ1-4; D is uncertain. The V end lost 1 base, the J end lost 4 bases, and 11 bases lay between the germline ends. This CDR3 contains 15 residues. Germline lookup yields CDR1 SGHRS and CDR2 YFSETQ. CDR3 bases: TGCGCCAGCAGCTTGTCAGGAGGAGATAATGAAAAACTGTTTTTT. Its protein product is CASSLSGGDNEKLFF.

In its sample, this clone ranks as medium-sized. The chain uses TRBV19 and TRBJ2-2, with TRBD2 matching over 8 bases. The CDR3 runs to 15 residues. Trimming removed 3 bases from V and 6 bases from J; junction bases left unmatched: 6. The germline V gene has CDR1 LNHDA and CDR2 SQIVND (reference sequence). Here the CDR3 DNA reads TGTGCCAGTAGTATTACTAGCGGCAGGGCCGGGGAGCTGTTTTTT. It is translated as CASSITSGRAGELFF.

A few counts support this clone. The V gene is TRBV5-4, the J gene TRBJ2-7, with a weak D call TRBD2 (5 bases). Germline-derived CDR1 and CDR2 are SGHNT and YYREEE (reference sequence). Trimming shortened V by 3 bases and J by 3 bases, and 16 bases separated the two germline ends. This CDR3 is 15 amino acids long. CDR3 nucleotides: TGTGCCAGCAGCTCGTCCAGCAGCGGCTTCTACGAGCAGTACTTC. Translating it yields CASSSSSSGFYEQYF.

V usage is TRBV11-3 and J usage is TRBJ1-3; TRBD1 is a possible D gene (5 bases). The CDR3 length is 15 residues. V lost 3 bases, J lost 0 bases, and 9 bases lay in between. In germline, CDR1 is SGHNT, CDR2 YENEEA. CDR3 coding DNA: TGTGCCAGCAGCTTGGGACTACACTCTGGAAACACCATATATTTT. The encoded protein is CASSLGLHSGNTIYF. Supplemented by reference TRBV11-3 and TRBJ1-3, the full variable domain reads EAGVVQSPRYKIIEKKQPVAFWCNPISGHNTLYWYLQNLGQGPELLIRYENEEAVDDSQLPKDRFSAERLKGVDSTLKIQPAELGDSAVYLCASSLGLHSGNTIYFGEGSWLTVV.

This rearrangement joins TRBV9 to TRBJ2-5; D unresolved. V lost 0 bases and J 5 bases, leaving 14 bases between the germline ends. This CDR3 contains 15 residues. Germline CDR1 SGDLS, CDR2 YYNGEE. CDR3 nucleotide sequence: TGTGCCAGCAGCGTAGATTACTGGGCGCGGGAGACCCAGTACTTC. This encodes CASSVDYWARETQYF.

The chain is built from TRBV7-2 and TRBJ1-6; 11 nucleotides align to TRBD1. The V and J ends lost 4 bases and 9 bases, in that order; junction bases with no gene match: 2. CDR1 and CDR2 (germline): SGHTA, FQGNSA. This CDR3 has 14 amino acids. CDR3: CASSSGQGASPLHF. In nucleotides, the CDR3 is TGTGCCAGCAGCTCTGGACAGGGGGCTTCACCCCTCCACTTT.

This clone was counted between two and nine times. The chain carries TRBV7-2 and TRBJ2-5; D ambiguous. The germline V and J ends were trimmed by 4 bases and 2 bases, with 14 bases remaining between them. Germline V gives CDR1 SGHTA, CDR2 FQGNSA. The CDR3 totals 15 residues. This chain's CDR3 is CASSSRLLKQETQYF. In DNA, the CDR3 is TGTGCCAGCAGCTCCCGTCTTTTGAAACAAGAGACCCAGTACTTC.